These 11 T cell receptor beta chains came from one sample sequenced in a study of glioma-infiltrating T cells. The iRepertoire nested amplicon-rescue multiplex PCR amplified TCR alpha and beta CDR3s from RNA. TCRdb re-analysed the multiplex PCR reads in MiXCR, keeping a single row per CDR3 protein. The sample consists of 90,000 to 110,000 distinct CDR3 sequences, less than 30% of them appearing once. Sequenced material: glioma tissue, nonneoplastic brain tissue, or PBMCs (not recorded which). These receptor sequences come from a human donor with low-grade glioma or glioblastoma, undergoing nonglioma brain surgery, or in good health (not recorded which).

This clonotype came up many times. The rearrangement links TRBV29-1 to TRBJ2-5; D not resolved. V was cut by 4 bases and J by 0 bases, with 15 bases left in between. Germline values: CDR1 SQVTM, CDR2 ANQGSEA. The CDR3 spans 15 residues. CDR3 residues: CSVVSALAHQETQYF. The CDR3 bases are TGCAGCGTTGTGAGTGCTTTGGCCCACCAAGAGACCCAGTACTTC.

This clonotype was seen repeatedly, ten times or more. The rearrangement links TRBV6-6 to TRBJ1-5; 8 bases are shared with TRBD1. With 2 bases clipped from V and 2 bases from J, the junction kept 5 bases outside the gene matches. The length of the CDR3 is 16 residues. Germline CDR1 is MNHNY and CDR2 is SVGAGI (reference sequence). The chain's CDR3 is CASSYRTGLGNQPQHF. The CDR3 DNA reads TGTGCCAGCAGTTACCGGACAGGGTTAGGCAATCAGCCCCAGCATTTT.

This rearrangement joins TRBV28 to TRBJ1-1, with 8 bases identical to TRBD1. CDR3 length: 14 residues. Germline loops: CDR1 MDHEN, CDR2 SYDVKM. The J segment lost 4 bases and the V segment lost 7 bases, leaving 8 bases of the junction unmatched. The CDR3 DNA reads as TGTGCCAGCAACCTTGACAGGGGAACCACTGAAGCTTTCTTT. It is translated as CASNLDRGTTEAFF.

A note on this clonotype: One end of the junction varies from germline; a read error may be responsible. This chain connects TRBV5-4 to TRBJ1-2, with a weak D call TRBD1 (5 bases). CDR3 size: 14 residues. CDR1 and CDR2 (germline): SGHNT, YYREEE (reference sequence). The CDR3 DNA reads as TGTGCCAGCAGCCCAATGGGACTGAACTATGGCCACACCTTC. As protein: CASSPMGLNYGHTF.

The CDR3 protein is CASSEGEGIVAFF. CDR3 bases: TGTGCCAGCAGTGAAGGGGAAGGGATAGTTGCTTTCTTT. V and J are TRBV2 and TRBJ1-1; the D is unclear. The CDR3 runs 13 residues. Trimming removed 1 base at V and 11 bases at J, with 14 bases between. In germline, CDR1 is SNHLY, CDR2 FYNNEI. Drawing the rest from reference TRBV2 and TRBJ1-1, the complete variable domain is EPEVTQTPSHQVTQMGQEVILRCVPISNHLYFYWYRQILGQKVEFLVSFYNNEISEKSEIFDDQFSVERPDGSNFTLKIRSTKLEDSAMYFCASSEGEGIVAFFGQGTRLTVV.

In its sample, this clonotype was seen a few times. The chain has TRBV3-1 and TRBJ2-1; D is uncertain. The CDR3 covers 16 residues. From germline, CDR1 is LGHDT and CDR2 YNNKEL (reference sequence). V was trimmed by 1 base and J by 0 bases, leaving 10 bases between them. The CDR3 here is CASSQVYGASYNEQFF. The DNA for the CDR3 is TGTGCCAGCAGCCAAGTATACGGAGCCTCCTACAATGAGCAGTTCTTC.

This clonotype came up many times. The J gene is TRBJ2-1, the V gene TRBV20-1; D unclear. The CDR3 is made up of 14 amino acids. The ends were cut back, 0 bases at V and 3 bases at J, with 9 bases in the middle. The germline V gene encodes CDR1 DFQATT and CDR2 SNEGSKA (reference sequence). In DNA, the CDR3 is TGCAGTGCTAGAGACAGGATGGGCTACAATGAGCAGTTCTTC. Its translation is CSARDRMGYNEQFF.

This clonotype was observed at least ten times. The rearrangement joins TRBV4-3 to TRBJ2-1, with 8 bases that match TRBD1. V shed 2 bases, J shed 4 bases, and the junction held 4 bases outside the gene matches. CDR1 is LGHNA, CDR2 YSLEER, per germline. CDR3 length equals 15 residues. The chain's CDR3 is CASSQQTGGYNEQFF. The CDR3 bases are TGCGCCAGCAGCCAACAAACAGGGGGGTACAATGAGCAGTTCTTC.

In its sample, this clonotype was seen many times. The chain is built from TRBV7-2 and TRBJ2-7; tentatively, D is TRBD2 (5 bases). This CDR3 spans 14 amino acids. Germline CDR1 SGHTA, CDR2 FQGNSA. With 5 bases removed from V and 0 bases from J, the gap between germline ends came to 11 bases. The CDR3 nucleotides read TGTGCCAGCAGCCAGCGGAGAGACTCCTACGAGCAGTACTTC. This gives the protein CASSQRRDSYEQYF. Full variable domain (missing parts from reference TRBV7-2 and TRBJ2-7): GAGVSQSPSNKVTEKGKDVELRCDPISGHTALYWYRQSLGQGLEFLIYFQGNSAPDKSGLPSDRFSAERTGGSVSTLTIQRTQQEDSAVYLCASSQRRDSYEQYFGPGTRLTVT.

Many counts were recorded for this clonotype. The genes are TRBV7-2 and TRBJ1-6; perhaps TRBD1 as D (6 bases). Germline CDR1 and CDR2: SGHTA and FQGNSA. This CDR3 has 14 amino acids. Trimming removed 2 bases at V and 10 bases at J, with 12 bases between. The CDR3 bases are TGTGCCAGCAGCTTATCCGGGGGCTGGTCACCCCTCCACTTT. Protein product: CASSLSGGWSPLHF.

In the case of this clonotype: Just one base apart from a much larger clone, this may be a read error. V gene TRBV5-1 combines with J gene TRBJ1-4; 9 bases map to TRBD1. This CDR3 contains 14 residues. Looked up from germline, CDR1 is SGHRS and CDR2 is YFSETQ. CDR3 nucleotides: TGCGCCAGCAGCTGGGACAGGGCTAATGAAAGACTGTTTTTT. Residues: CASSWDRANERLFF.